The clone carrying this TCR beta chain has ten or more counts. The antigen is undetermined. The entry originates in a study of response to subunit inactivated influenza vaccine. Study conclusions and caveats: The study's authors posited that every seasonal influenza vaccination enlists few new T cells.

Each CDR3 protein gets one entry after TCRdb re-called the RT-PCR reads with MiXCR. The sample holds hundreds of thousands of distinct CDR3 sequences, around a sixth seen once. V shed 7 bases and J 5 bases; nucleotides not matched to a gene: 15. In germline, CDR1 is SGHRS, CDR2 YFSETQ. The CDR3 loop spans 16 amino acids. The specimen comprised PBMCs from blood, sampled 11 to 12 days after vaccination. This receptor was obtained from a man over 45 who received an inactivated influenza vaccine. The chain carries TRBV5-1 and TRBJ2-3; TRBD2 matches 8 bases. The CDR3 DNA reads TGCGCCAGCGCGCCCTACTCGGGGGGGCCAGTAGATACGCAGTATTTT. Protein: CASAPYSGGPVDTQYF.